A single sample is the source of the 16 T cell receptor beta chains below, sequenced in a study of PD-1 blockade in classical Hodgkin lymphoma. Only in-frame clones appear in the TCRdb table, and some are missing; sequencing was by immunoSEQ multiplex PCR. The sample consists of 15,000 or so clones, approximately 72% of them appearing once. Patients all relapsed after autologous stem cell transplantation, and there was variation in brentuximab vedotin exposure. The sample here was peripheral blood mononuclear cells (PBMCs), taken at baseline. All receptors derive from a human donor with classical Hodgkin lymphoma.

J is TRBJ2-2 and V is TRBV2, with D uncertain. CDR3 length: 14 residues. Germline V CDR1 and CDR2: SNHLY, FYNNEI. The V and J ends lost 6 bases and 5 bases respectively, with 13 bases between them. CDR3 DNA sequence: TGTGCCAGCAGCTTCACATCCATAACCGGGGAGCTGTTTTTT. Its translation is CASSFTSITGELFF.

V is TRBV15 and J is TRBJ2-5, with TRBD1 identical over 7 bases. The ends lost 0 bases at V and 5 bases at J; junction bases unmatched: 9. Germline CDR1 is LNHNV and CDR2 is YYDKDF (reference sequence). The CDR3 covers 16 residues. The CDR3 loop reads CATSREDRSGGETQYF. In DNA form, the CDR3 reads TGTGCCACCAGCAGAGAGGACAGGTCGGGTGGGGAGACCCAGTACTTC. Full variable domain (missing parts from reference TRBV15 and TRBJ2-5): DAMVIQNPRYQVTQFGKPVTLSCSQTLNHNVMYWYQQKSSQAPKLLFHYYDKDFNNEADTPDNFQSRRPNTSFCFLDIRSPGLGDTAMYLCATSREDRSGGETQYFGPGTRLLVL.

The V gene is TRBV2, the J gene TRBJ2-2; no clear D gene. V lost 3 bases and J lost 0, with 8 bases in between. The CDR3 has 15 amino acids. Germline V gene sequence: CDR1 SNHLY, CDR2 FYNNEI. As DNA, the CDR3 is TGTGCCAGCAGTGAGAAATCGGCGAACACCGGGGAGCTGTTTTTT. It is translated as CASSEKSANTGELFF. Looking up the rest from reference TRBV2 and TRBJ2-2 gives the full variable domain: EPEVTQTPSHQVTQMGQEVILRCVPISNHLYFYWYRQILGQKVEFLVSFYNNEISEKSEIFDDQFSVERPDGSNFTLKIRSTKLEDSAMYFCASSEKSANTGELFFGEGSRLTVL.

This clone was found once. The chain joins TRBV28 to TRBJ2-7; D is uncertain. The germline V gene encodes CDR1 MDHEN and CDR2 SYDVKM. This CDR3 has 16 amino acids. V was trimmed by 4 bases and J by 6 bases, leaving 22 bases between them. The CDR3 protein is CASSYYNLGVGREQYF. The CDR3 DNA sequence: TGTGCCAGCAGTTACTATAATTTGGGTGTCGGTCGCGAGCAGTACTTC.

CDR3 amino acids: CASTSSRGAVLNTGELFF. CDR3 DNA sequence: TGTGCCAGTACCTCATCAAGAGGGGCAGTCCTGAACACCGGGGAGCTGTTTTTT. The chain joins TRBV19 to TRBJ2-2, with D tentatively TRBD1 or TRBD2 (5 bases each). V lost 7 bases, J lost 1 base, and 22 bases lay in between. CDR1 and CDR2 (germline): LNHDA, SQIVND (reference sequence). The CDR3 consists of 18 residues.

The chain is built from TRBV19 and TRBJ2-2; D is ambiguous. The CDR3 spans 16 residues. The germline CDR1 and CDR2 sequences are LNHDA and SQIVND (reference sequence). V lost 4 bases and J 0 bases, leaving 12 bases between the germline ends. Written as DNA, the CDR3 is TGTGCCAGTAGTACACGCGGCGGCGCGAACACCGGGGAGCTGTTTTTT. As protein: CASSTRGGANTGELFF.

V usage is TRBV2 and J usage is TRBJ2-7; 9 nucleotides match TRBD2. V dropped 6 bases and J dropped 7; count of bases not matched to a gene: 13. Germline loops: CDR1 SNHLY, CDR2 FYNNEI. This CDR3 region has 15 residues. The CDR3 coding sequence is TGTGCCAGCAGCTCGGTGGCTAGCGGGATAAAGGAGCAGTACTTC. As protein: CASSSVASGIKEQYF.

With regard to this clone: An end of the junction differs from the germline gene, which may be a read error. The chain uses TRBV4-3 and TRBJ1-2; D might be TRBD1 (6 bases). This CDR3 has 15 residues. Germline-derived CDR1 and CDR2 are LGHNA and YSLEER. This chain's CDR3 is CASSQAAQGYYGHTF. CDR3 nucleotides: TGCGCCAGCAGCCAAGCGGCCCAGGGGTACTATGGCCACACCTTC.

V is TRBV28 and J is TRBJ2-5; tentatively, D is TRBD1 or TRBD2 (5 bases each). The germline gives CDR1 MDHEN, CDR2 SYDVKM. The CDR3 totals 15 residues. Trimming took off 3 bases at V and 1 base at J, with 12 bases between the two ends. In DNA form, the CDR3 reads TGTGCCAGCAGTTTGCTACCCGGGGCCCAAGAGACCCAGTACTTC. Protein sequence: CASSLLPGAQETQYF.

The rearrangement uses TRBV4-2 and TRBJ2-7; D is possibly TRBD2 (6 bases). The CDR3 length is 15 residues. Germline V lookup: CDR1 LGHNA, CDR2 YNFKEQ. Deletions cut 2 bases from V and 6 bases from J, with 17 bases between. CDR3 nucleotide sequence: TGTGCCAGCAGCCAAATGGAGGGGTCGGTCGCCGAGCAGTACTTC. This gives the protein CASSQMEGSVAEQYF.

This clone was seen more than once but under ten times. The DNA for the CDR3 is TGTGCCAGCTGGCGGGACCGGACGGTGAATTCACCCCTCCACTTT. Translated, it gives CASWRDRTVNSPLHF. The rearrangement links TRBV2 to TRBJ1-6; D may be TRBD1 (5 bases). Germline loops: CDR1 SNHLY, CDR2 FYNNEI. Trimming took 8 bases from V and 7 from J, leaving 18 bases between them. The CDR3 has 15 amino acids.

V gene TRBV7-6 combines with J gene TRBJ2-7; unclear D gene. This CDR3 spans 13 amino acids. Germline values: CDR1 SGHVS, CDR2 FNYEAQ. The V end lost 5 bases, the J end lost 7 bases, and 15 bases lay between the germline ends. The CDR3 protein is CASSQQSGLEQYF. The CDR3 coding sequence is TGTGCCAGCAGCCAACAGTCCGGCTTGGAGCAGTACTTC. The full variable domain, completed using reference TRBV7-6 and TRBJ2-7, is GAGVSQSPRYKVTKRGQDVALRCDPISGHVSLYWYRQALGQGPEFLTYFNYEAQQDKSGLPNDRFSAERPEGSISTLTIQRTEQRDSAMYRCASSQQSGLEQYFGPGTRLTVT.

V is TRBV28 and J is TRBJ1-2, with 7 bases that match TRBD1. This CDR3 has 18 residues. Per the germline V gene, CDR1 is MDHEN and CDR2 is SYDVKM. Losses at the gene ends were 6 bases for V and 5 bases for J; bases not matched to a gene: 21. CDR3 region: CASRPLANKGQVAYGYTF. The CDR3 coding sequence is TGTGCCAGCAGACCTCTAGCGAATAAAGGACAGGTTGCTTATGGCTACACCTTC.

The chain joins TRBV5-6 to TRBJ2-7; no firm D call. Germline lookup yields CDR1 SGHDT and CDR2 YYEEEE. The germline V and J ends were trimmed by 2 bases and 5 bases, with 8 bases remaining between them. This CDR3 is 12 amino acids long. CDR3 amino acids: CASSLGENEQYF. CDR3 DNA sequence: TGTGCCAGCAGCTTAGGTGAAAACGAGCAGTACTTC.

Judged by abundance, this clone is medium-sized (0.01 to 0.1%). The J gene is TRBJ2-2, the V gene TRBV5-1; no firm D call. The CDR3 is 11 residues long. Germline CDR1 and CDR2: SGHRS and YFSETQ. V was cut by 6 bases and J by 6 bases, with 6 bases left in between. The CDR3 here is CASTLAGELFF. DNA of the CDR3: TGCGCCAGCACCCTGGCCGGGGAGCTGTTTTTT.

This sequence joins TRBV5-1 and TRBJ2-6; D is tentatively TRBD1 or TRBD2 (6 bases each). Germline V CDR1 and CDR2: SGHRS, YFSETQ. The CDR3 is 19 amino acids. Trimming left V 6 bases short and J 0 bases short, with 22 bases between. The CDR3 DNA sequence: TGCGCCAGCACCCTGCTTATCGGGGGCAGGGGCTCTGGGGCCAACGTCCTGACTTTC. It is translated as CASTLLIGGRGSGANVLTF.